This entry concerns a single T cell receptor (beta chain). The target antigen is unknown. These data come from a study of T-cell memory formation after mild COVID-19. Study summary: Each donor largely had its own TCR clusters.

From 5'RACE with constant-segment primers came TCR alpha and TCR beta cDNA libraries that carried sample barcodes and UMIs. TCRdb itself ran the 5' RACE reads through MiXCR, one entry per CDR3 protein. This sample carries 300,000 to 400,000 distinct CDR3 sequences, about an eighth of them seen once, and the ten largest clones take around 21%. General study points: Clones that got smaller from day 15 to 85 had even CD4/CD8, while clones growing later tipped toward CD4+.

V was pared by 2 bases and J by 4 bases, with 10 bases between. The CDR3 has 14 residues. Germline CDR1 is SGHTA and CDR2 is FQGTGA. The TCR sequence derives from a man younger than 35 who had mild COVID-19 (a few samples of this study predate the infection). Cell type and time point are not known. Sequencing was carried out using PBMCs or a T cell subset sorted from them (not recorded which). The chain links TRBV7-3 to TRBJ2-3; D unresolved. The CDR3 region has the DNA TGTGCCAGCAGCTTAGGCGTCGCCGCAGATACGCAGTATTTT. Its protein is CASSLGVAADTQYF.